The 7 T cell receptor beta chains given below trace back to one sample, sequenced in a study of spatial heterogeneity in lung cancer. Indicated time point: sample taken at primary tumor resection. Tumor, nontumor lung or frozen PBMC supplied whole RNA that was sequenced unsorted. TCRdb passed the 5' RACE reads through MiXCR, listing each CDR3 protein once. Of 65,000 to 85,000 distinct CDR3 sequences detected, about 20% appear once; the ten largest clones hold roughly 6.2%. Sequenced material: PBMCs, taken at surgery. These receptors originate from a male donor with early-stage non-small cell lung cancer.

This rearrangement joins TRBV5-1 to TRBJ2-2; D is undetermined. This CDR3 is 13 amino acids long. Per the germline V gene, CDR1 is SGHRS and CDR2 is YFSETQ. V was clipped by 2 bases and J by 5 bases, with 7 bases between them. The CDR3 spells CASSFDLTGELFF. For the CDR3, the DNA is TGCGCCAGCAGCTTCGACTTGACCGGGGAGCTGTTTTTT.

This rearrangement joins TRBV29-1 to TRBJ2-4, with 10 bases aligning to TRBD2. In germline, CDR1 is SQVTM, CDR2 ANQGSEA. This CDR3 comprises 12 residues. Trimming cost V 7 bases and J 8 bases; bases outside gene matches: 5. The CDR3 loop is CSAASGSDIQYF. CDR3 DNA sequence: TGCAGCGCCGCTAGCGGGAGTGACATTCAGTACTTC.

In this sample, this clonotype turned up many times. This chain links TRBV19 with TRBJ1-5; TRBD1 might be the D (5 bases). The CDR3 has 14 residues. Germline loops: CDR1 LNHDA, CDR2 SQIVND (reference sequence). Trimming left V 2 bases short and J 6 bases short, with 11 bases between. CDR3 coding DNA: TGTGCCAGTAGTATACAGAGGGGCGCTCAGCCCCAGCATTTT. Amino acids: CASSIQRGAQPQHF.

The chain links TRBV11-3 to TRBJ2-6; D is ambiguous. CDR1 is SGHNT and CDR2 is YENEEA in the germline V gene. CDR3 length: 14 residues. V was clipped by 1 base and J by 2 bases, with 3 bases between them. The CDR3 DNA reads TGTGCCAGCAGCTTAGGGACTGGGGCCAACGTCCTGACTTTC. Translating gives CASSLGTGANVLTF.

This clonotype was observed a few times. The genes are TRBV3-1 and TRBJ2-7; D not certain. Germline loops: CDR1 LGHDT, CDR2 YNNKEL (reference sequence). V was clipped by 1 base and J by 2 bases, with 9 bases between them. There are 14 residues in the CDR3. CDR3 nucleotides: TGTGCCAGCAGCCAAGGTCAGACCGCCTACGAGCAGTACTTC. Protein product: CASSQGQTAYEQYF.

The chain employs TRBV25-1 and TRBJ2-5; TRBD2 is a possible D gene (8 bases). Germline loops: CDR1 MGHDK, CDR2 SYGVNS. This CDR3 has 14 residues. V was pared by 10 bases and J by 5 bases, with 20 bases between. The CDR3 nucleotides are TGTGCCACCACCCGGGAGGGCAGGGGGGAGACCCAGTACTTC. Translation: CATTREGRGETQYF.

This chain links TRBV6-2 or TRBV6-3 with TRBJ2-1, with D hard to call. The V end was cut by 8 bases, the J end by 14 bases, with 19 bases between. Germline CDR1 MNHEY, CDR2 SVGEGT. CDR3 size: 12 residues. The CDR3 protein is CASSAARVQEFF. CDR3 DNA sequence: TGTGCCAGCTCGGCAGCGCGCGTCCAGGAGTTCTTC.